This record covers a single T cell receptor beta chain. Its antigen is still unknown. One base away there is no much larger clone; base qualities are not given. This sample was taken from a study of blood T cell repertoires in COVID-19 (dated by TCRdb to 2020 to 2021). In terms of the full investigation: Samples from collaborators originated in the United States, Italy and Spain and spanned both the acute and convalescent phases of COVID-19. The material from the prospective study consisted of cDNA or gDNA derived from T cells, B-cell-depleted T cells, or PBMCs. Subjects who had been exposed to COVID-19, were actively infected with it, or had recovered from it provided the deeply sampled blood TCRbeta repertoires that made up the dataset. A freely available public database, intended as a resource for researchers studying the immune response to SARS-CoV-2, is where the repertoires were released. Samples came from the ongoing ImmuneRACE study (first 160 participants) plus 1,254 subjects from 6 global collaborators. Nearly every sample came with metadata listing a de-identified subject ID, COVID-19 status, age in years and sex. Where HLA class I and class II types were available, the types were taken from metadata supplied by the sample provider, not from assay-based typing. General findings and caveats noted by the study authors: The quantity of clinical and demographic metadata differed by source and by participant and was supplied without curation.

V loses 6 bases at its end and J loses 1 base; junction bases beyond the gene matches: 17. Per the germline V gene, SNHLY is the CDR1 and FYNNEI is the CDR2. The CDR3 spans 20 residues, from the cysteine through the phenylalanine. The kept DNA is CDR3 alone, 60 bases in frame from the first base. Enrolling through a virtual design, the prospective study's participants ranged in age from roughly 18 to 90 years and lived across approximately 25 United States geographic areas. Cohort assignment in the prospective study relied on participant-reported clinical history from a screening survey and a study questionnaire. Recovered participants in ImmuneRACE Cohort 3 were defined as having two consecutive negative NP/OP PCR tests, clearance from a healthcare professional, or resolution of symptoms. Mobile phlebotomists in the prospective study collected whole blood, serum and a nasopharyngeal or oropharyngeal swab from every participant. Additional blood draws and questionnaires over a roughly two-month period could optionally be provided by prospective study participants. Before DNA extraction, blood samples from the prospective study were shipped at room temperature or frozen.

TCRbeta CDR3 regions were amplified from genomic DNA using the immunoSEQ Assay, a bias-controlled multiplex PCR. As for how the authors treated the data: The number of nucleated cells in each sample was estimated by amplification of reference gene primers within the assay. To quantify the absolute abundance of each unique TCRbeta CDR3 rearrangement, sequence reads were collapsed and filtered. For each sample, productive Simpson clonality was calculated by taking the square root of Simpson's diversity index across productive rearrangements. In TCRdb, the immuneACCESS table is reduced to in-frame sequences with V and J assigned. These tables do not hold every clone; where another copy was compared, an unresolved V gene accounts for under half, and the others remain unexplained. That table is the source of V, J and clone size, and D and trimming were worked out from the DNA. Here the sample has nearly 400,000 clones; roughly nine tenths occur a single time. Less than 2% of the sample belongs to the ten largest clones.

The rearrangement combines TRBV2 with TRBJ2-3, and 12 junction bases match TRBD2. The TCR was taken from a woman in her 30s who had recovered from COVID-19. The sequenced sample consisted of PBMCs or T cells enriched from blood (not recorded which). The CDR3 corresponds to CASRRPGLAGTTGGTDTQYF. At the DNA level, the sequence is TGTGCCAGCAGGAGACCGGGACTAGCGGGTACAACGGGGGGCACAGATACGCAGTATTTT.